These 13 T cell receptor beta chains were all obtained from the same sample, sequenced in a study of blood T cell repertoires in COVID-19. The data were produced by immunoSEQ multiplex PCR, yet TCRdb's version contains in-frame clones alone and is incomplete. The table lists some 240,000 clones, over 60% of them singletons. The sample was peripheral blood. The source is a woman in her 70s with acute or convalescent COVID-19.

V gene TRBV7-8 combines with J gene TRBJ2-1, with 7 bases that match TRBD2. V shed 5 bases, J shed 4 bases, and the junction held 11 bases outside the gene matches. Germline lookup yields CDR1 SGHVS and CDR2 FQNEAQ. The CDR3 has 16 residues. The CDR3, as DNA: TGTGCCAGCAGCCCCCCAACGACTAGCTCGTACAATGAGCAGTTCTTC. Encoded protein: CASSPPTTSSYNEQFF.

V is TRBV27 and J is TRBJ2-2; 7 bases are a match to TRBD2. Germline V gene lookup returns CDR1 MNHEY and CDR2 SMNVEV (reference sequence). After removal of 8 bases from V and 8 bases from J, the junction contained 5 bases not matched to a gene. This CDR3 region has 12 residues. CDR3 coding DNA: TGTGCCAGCTCAGCGGGGAGGGGGGAGCTGTTTTTT. Amino acid sequence: CASSAGRGELFF.

The gene calls are TRBV2 and TRBJ1-2, with D perhaps TRBD1 (6 bases). Germline V gives CDR1 SNHLY, CDR2 FYNNEI. V shed 5 bases and J shed 6 bases, with 10 bases lying between them. The CDR3 is 12 amino acids. The CDR3 protein is CASSQNRDGYTF. CDR3 DNA sequence: TGTGCCAGCAGTCAAAACAGGGATGGCTACACCTTC.

This CDR3 is CASSPGGGGANVLTF. In DNA form, the CDR3 reads TGTGCCAGCAGCCCTGGGGGCGGAGGGGCCAACGTCCTGACTTTC. V is TRBV11-3 and J is TRBJ2-6; D is perhaps TRBD1 (6 bases). The V end was cut by 5 bases, the J end by 4 bases, with 12 bases between. The germline CDR1 and CDR2 sequences are SGHNT and YENEEA. There are 15 residues in the CDR3. Variable domain in full (rest from reference TRBV11-3 and TRBJ2-6): EAGVVQSPRYKIIEKKQPVAFWCNPISGHNTLYWYLQNLGQGPELLIRYENEEAVDDSQLPKDRFSAERLKGVDSTLKIQPAELGDSAVYLCASSPGGGGANVLTFGAGSRLTVL.

This clone has just one count. V usage is TRBV2 and J usage is TRBJ2-7; the D gene is possibly TRBD1 (7 bases). Trimming cost V 10 bases and J 2 bases, with 18 bases left between them. The length of the CDR3 is 14 residues. Germline V lookup: CDR1 SNHLY, CDR2 FYNNEI. The CDR3: CATRGAPRTYEQYF. In nucleotides, the CDR3 is TGTGCCACCAGGGGGGCCCCTAGAACCTACGAGCAGTACTTC.

This clone was recorded only once. The chain's CDR3 is CATSDVKLGEQYF. CDR3 sequence (DNA): TGTGCCACCAGTGATGTGAAACTTGGCGAGCAGTACTTC. V gene TRBV24-1 combines with J gene TRBJ2-7; no firm D call. The CDR3 contains 13 residues. V was clipped by 3 bases and J by 6 bases, with 11 bases between them. Germline V gene lookup returns CDR1 KGHDR and CDR2 SFDVKD.

The J gene is TRBJ2-3, the V gene TRBV19, with D tentatively TRBD2 (6 bases). Trimming took off 9 bases at V and 0 bases at J, with 16 bases between the two ends. Germline V gene lookup returns CDR1 LNHDA and CDR2 SQIVND (reference sequence). This CDR3 is built from 15 residues. CDR3 coding DNA: TGTGCCAGCCATTCTTGGACTACAAGCACAGATACGCAGTATTTT. Its protein is CASHSWTTSTDTQYF.

V gene TRBV3-1 (or the pseudogene TRBV3-2) combines with J gene TRBJ2-1; 9 bases are a match to TRBD1. J gave up 5 bases and V 4 bases, and 9 bases lay outside the gene matches. Looked up from germline, CDR1 is LGHDT and CDR2 is YNNKEL (reference sequence). The length of the CDR3 is 16 residues. The CDR3 reads CASSPSPGQGNNEQFF. Written as DNA, the CDR3 is TGTGCCAGCAGCCCATCACCGGGACAGGGTAACAATGAGCAGTTCTTC.

This chain joins TRBV24-1 and TRBJ1-1; D possibly corresponds to TRBD1 (6 bases). The length of the CDR3 is 14 residues. Germline CDR1 is KGHDR and CDR2 is SFDVKD. V was cut by 5 bases and J by 6 bases, with 15 bases left in between. CDR3 region: CATSANRAASEAFF. The CDR3 DNA reads TGTGCCACCAGTGCTAACAGGGCTGCCTCTGAAGCTTTCTTT.

The chain recombines TRBV5-5 with TRBJ2-5, with a tentative D call TRBD1 (5 bases). Trimming removed 0 bases from V and 6 bases from J, with 9 bases in between. The germline CDR1 and CDR2 sequences are SGHKS and YYEKEE (reference sequence). This CDR3 has 13 amino acids. The CDR3 sequence: CASSLDLGQTQYF. In DNA form, the CDR3 reads TGTGCCAGCAGCTTGGACTTGGGGCAGACCCAGTACTTC.

The rearrangement joins TRBV5-4 to TRBJ1-3, with D unresolved. V lost 0 bases and J lost 3, with 10 bases in between. Germline lookup yields CDR1 SGHNT and CDR2 YYREEE (reference sequence). The CDR3 is made up of 15 amino acids. The CDR3 loop reads CASSLEVGSGNTIYF. Here the CDR3 DNA reads TGTGCCAGCAGCTTGGAGGTGGGGAGTGGAAACACCATATATTTT.

This clone was counted at least ten times. This chain links TRBV5-1 with TRBJ2-2; D is possibly TRBD1 (6 bases). Germline values: CDR1 SGHRS, CDR2 YFSETQ. V lost 4 bases to trimming and J lost 3 bases, with 13 bases between them. The CDR3 is made up of 15 amino acids. DNA of the CDR3: TGCGCCAGCAGCAGGGACACGGGGTACACCGGGGAGCTGTTTTTT. Translation gives CASSRDTGYTGELFF. Supplemented by reference TRBV5-1 and TRBJ2-2, the full variable domain reads KAGVTQTPRYLIKTRGQQVTLSCSPISGHRSVSWYQQTPGQGLQFLFEYFSETQRNKGNFPGRFSGRQFSNSRSEMNVSTLELGDSALYLCASSRDTGYTGELFFGEGSRLTVL.

This chain joins TRBV12-3 or TRBV12-4 and TRBJ1-2; tentative D call: TRBD1 (6 bases). The CDR3 totals 13 residues. With 6 bases removed from V and 8 bases from J, the gap between germline ends came to 16 bases. The CDR3 region is CASRINRAEGYTF. In DNA, the CDR3 is TGTGCCAGCAGGATCAACAGGGCTGAGGGCTACACCTTC.